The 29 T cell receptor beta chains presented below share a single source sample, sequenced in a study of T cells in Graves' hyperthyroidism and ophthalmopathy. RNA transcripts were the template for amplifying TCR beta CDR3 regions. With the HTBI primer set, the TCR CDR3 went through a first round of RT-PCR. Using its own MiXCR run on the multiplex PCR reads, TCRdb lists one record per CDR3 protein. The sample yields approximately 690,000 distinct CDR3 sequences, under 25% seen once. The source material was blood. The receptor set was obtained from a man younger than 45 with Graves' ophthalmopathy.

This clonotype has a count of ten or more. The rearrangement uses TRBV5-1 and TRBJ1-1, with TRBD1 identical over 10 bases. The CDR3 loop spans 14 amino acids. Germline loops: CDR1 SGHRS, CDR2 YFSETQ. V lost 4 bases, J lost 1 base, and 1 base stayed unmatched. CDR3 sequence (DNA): TGCGCCAGCAGCCGGACAGGGGGGAACACTGAAGCTTTCTTT. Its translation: CASSRTGGNTEAFF.

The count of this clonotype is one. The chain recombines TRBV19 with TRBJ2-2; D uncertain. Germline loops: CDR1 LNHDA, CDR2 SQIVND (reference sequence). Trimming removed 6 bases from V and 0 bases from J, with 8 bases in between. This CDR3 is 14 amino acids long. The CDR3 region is CASRAATNTGELFF. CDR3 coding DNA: TGTGCCAGTAGGGCAGCAACGAACACCGGGGAGCTGTTTTTT.

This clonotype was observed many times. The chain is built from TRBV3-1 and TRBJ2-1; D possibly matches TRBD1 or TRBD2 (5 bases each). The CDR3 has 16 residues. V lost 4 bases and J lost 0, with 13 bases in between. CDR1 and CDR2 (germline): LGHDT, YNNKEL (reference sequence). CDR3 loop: CASSRGGHSSYNEQFF. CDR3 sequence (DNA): TGTGCCAGCAGCCGGGGCGGGCACAGCTCCTACAATGAGCAGTTCTTC.

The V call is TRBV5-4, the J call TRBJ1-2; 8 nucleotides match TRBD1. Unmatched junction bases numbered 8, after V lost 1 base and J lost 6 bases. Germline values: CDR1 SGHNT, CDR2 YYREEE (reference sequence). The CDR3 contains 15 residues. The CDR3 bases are TGTGCCAGCAGCTTGCCGGGACCCAGGGGGCATGGCTACACCTTC. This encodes CASSLPGPRGHGYTF.

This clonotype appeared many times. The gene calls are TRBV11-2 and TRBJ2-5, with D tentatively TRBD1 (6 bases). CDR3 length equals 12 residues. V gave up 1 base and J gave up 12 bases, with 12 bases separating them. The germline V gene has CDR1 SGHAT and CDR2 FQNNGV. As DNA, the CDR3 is TGTGCCAGCAGCTTAGCATTGGGGGCAGAGTACTTC. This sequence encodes CASSLALGAEYF.

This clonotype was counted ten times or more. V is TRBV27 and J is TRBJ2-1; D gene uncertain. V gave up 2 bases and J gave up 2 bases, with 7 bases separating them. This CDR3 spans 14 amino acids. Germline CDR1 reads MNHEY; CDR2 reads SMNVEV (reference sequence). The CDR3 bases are TGTGCCAGCAGTTTAGGCTTTGCCTACAATGAGCAGTTCTTC. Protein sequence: CASSLGFAYNEQFF.

This CDR3 is CASSPGLALVDEQFF. Here the CDR3 DNA reads TGTGCCAGCAGCCCTGGACTAGCCCTTGTGGATGAGCAGTTCTTC. V usage is TRBV5-5 and J usage is TRBJ2-1; 8 bases are a match to TRBD2. Germline V CDR1 and CDR2: SGHKS, YYEKEE (reference sequence). The CDR3 loop spans 15 amino acids. J was trimmed by 8 bases and V by 4 bases; bases with no gene match: 11.

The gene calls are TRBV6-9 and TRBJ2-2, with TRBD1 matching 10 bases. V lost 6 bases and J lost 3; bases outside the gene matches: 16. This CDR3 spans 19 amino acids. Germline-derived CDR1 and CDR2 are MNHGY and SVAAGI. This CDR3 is CASRRGTGVSLMYTGELFF. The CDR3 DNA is TGTGCCAGCAGACGTGGGACAGGGGTTTCCCTGATGTACACCGGGGAGCTGTTTTTT.

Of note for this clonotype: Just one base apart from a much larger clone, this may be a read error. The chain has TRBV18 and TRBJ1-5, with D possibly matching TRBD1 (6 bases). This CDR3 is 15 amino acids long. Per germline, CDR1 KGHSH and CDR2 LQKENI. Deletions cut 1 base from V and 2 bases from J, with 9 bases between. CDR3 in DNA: TGTGCCAGCTCACCACAGGGGGTTGGCAATCAGCCCCAGCATTTT. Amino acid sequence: CASSPQGVGNQPQHF.

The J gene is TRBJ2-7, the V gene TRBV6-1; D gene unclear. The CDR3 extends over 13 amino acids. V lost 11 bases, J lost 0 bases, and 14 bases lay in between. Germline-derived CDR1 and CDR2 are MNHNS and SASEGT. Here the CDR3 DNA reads TGTGCCGCCCGACTGCGTTCCTCCTACGAGCAGTACTTC. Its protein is CAARLRSSYEQYF.

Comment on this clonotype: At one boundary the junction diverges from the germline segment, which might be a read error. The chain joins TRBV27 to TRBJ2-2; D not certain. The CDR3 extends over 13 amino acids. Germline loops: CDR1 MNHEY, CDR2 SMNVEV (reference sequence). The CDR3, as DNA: TGTGCCGGCAGTGTATTGAACACCGGGGAGCTGTTTTTT. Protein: CAGSVLNTGELFF.

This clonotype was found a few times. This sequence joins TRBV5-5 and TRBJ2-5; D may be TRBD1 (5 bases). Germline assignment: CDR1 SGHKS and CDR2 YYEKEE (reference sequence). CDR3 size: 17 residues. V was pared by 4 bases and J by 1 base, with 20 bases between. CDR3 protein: CASSPRSALGAQETQYF. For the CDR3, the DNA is TGTGCCAGCAGCCCCCGGAGCGCCTTAGGGGCCCAAGAGACCCAGTACTTC.

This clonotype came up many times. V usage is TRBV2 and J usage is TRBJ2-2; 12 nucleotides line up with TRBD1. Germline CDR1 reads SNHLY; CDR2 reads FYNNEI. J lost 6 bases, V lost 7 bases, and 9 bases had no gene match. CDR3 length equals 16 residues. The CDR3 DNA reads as TGTGCCAGCATTAACCGGGACAGGGGGCGAGCCGGGGAGCTGTTTTTT. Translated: CASINRDRGRAGELFF.

The CDR3 DNA sequence: TGCAGTGCTAACCTCGGACTAGCGGGAGGCGAGCAGTACTTC. Translated, it gives CSANLGLAGGEQYF. The rearrangement links TRBV20-1 to TRBJ2-7; TRBD2 aligns across 14 bases. The CDR3 contains 14 residues. Per the germline V gene, CDR1 is DFQATT and CDR2 is SNEGSKA (reference sequence). V shed 4 bases and J 6 bases; nucleotides not matched to a gene: 5.

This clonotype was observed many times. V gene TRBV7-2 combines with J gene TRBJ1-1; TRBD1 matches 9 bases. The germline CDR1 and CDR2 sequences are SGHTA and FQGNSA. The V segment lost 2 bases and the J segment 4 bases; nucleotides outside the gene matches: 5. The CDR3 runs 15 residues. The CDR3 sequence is CASSLPGTGSTEAFF. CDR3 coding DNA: TGTGCCAGCAGCTTACCCGGGACAGGGAGCACTGAAGCTTTCTTT.

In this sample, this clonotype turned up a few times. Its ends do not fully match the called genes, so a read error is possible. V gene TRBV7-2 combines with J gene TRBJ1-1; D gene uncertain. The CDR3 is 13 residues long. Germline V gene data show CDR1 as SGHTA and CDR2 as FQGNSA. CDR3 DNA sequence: TGTGCCAGCAGCGCCCCGGTGAACAATGAAGCTTTCTTT. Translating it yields CASSAPVNNEAFF.

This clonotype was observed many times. DNA for the CDR3: TGTGCCAGCTCACCACGGGACGGGAACACTGAAGCTTTCTTT. Protein sequence: CASSPRDGNTEAFF. J is TRBJ1-1 and V is TRBV18, with D perhaps matching TRBD1 (5 bases). V lost 1 base to trimming and J lost 1 base, with 7 bases between them. The CDR3 contains 14 residues. Germline lookup yields CDR1 KGHSH and CDR2 LQKENI.

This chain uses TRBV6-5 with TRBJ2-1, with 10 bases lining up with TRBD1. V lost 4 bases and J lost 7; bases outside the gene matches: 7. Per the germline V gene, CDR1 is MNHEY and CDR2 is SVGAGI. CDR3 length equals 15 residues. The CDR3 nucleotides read TGTGCCAGCAGTTCCCCTAGGACAGGGGGGAATGAGCAGTTCTTC. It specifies CASSSPRTGGNEQFF.

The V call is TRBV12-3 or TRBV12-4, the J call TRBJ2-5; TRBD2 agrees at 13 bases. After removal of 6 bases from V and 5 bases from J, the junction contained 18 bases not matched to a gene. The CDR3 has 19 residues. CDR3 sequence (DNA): TGTGCCAGCAGCGTAGGGTGGTTTGGGACTAGCGGGATCCAGGAGACCCAGTACTTC. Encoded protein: CASSVGWFGTSGIQETQYF.

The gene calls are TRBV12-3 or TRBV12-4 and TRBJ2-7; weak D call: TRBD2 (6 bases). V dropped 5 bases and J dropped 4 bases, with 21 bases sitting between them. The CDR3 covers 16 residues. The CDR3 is CASSPSLRDSNYEQYF. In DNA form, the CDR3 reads TGTGCCAGCAGTCCTAGCTTGAGGGACTCCAATTACGAGCAGTACTTC.

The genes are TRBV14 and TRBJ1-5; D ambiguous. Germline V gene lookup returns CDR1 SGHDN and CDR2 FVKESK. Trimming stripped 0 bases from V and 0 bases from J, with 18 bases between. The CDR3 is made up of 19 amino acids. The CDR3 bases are TGTGCCAGCAGCCAAGATTGTCCCCCGGCAATATATAGCAATCAGCCCCAGCATTTT. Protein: CASSQDCPPAIYSNQPQHF.

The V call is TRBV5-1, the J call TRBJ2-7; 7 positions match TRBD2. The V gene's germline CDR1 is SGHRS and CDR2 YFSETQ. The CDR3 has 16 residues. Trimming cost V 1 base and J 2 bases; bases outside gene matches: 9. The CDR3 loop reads CASSLWGSSGTYEQYF. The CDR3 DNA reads TGCGCCAGCAGCTTGTGGGGATCTAGCGGAACCTACGAGCAGTACTTC.

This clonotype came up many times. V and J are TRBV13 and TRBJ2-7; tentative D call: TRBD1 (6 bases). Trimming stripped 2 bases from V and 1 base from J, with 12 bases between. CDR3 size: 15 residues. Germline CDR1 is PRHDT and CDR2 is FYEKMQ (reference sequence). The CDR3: CASSLRGKASYEQYF. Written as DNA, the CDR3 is TGTGCCAGCAGCTTAAGGGGGAAGGCGTCCTACGAGCAGTACTTC. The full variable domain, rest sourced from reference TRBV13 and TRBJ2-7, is AAGVIQSPRHLIKEKRETATLKCYPIPRHDTVYWYQQGPGQDPQFLISFYEKMQSDKGSIPDRFSAQQFSDYHSELNMSSLELGDSALYFCASSLRGKASYEQYFGPGTRLTVT.

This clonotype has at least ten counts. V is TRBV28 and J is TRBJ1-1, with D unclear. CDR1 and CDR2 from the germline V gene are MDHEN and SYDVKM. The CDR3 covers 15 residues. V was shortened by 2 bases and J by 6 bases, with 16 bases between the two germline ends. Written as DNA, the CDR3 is TGTGCCAGCAGTTTACGTGGCGAGAGGTGGGCTGAAGCTTTCTTT. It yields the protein CASSLRGERWAEAFF.

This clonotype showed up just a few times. This chain's CDR3 is CASSLSSGNPEAFF. CDR3 sequence (DNA): TGTGCCAGCAGTTTGAGTTCAGGGAATCCTGAAGCTTTCTTT. This chain joins TRBV12-3 or TRBV12-4 and TRBJ1-1; maybe TRBD1 (5 bases). The CDR3 has 14 amino acids. V lost 3 bases and J lost 6, with 14 bases in between.

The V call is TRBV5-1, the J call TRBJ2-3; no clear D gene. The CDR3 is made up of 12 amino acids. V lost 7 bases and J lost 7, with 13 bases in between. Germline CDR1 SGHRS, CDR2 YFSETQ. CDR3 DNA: TGCGCCAGCGGTTCACTTAGCAATACGCAGTATTTT. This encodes CASGSLSNTQYF. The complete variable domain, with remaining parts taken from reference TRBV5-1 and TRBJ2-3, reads KAGVTQTPRYLIKTRGQQVTLSCSPISGHRSVSWYQQTPGQGLQFLFEYFSETQRNKGNFPGRFSGRQFSNSRSEMNVSTLELGDSALYLCASGSLSNTQYFGPGTRLTVL.

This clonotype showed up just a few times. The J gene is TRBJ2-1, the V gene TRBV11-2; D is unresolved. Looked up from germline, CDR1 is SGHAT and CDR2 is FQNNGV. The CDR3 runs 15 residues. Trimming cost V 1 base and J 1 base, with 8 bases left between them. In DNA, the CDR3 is TGTGCCAGCAGCTTAGGGTATTCTTCCTACAATGAGCAGTTCTTC. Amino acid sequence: CASSLGYSSYNEQFF.

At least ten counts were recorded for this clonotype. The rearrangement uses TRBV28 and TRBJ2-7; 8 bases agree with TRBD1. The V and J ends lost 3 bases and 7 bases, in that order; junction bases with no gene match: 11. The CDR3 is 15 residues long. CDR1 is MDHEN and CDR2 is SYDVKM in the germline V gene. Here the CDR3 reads CASSFRQGARREQYF. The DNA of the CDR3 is TGTGCCAGCAGTTTTCGGCAGGGGGCGCGACGGGAGCAGTACTTC. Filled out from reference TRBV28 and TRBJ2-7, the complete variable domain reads DVKVTQSSRYLVKRTGEKVFLECVQDMDHENMFWYRQDPGLGLRLIYFSYDVKMKEKGDIPEGYSVSREKKERFSLILESASTNQTSMYLCASSFRQGARREQYFGPGTRLTVT.

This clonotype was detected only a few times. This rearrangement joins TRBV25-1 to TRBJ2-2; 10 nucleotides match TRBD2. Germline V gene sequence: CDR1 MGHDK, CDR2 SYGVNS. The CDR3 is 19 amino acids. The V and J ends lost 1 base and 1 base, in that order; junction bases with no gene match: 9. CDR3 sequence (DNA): TGTGCCAGCAGTGAATGGAGCGCTAGCGGGAGCCTGAACACCGGGGAGCTGTTTTTT. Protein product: CASSEWSASGSLNTGELFF.